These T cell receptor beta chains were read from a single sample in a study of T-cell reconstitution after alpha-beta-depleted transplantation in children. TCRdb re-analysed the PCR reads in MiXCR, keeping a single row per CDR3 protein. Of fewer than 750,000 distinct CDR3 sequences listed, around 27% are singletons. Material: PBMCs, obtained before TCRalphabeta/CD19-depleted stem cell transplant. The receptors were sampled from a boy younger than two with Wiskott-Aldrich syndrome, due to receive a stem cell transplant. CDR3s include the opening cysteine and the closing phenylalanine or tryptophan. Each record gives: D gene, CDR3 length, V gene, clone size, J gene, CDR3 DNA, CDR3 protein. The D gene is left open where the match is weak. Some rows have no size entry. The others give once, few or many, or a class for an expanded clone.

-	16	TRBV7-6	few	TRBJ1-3	TGTGCCAGCAGCTCCCCTGGACGCAGCTCTGGAAACACCATATATTTT	CASSSPGRSSGNTIYF
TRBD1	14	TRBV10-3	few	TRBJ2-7	TGTGCCATCAGGGATACGGGACAGTCGAACGAGCAGTACTTC	CAIRDTGQSNEQYF
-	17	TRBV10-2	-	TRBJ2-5	TGCGCCAGCAGTGATTACACGGCCTCCGCGTCAAAAGAGACCCAGTACTTC	CASSDYTASASKETQYF
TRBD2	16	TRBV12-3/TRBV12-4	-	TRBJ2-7	TGTGCCAGCAGTTCCGGACTAGCGGGACTCTCCTACGAGCAGTACTTC	CASSSGLAGLSYEQYF
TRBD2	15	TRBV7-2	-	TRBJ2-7	TGTGCCAGCAGCCCCCCGGGACTAGCGTTCGACGAGCAGTACTTC	CASSPPGLAFDEQYF
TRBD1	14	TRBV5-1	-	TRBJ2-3	TGCGCCAGCAGCTTAGGGACAGCCTGGGATACGCAGTATTTT	CASSLGTAWDTQYF
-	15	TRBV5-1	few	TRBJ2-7	TGCGCCAGCAGTCGAGTCGGGGGCAGGCTCTACGAGCAGTACTTC	CASSRVGGRLYEQYF
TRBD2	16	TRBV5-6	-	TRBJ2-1	TGTGCCAGCAGCTCGACTAGCGGGACGACCTACAATGAGCAGTTCTTC	CASSSTSGTTYNEQFF
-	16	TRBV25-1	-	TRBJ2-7	TGTGCCAGCCTGCAACTTCTCCGGGACGGCTCCTACGAGCAGTACTTC	CASLQLLRDGSYEQYF
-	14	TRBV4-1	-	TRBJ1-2	TGCGCCAGCAGCCAAGATACAGGGTGCTATGGCTACACCTTC	CASSQDTGCYGYTF
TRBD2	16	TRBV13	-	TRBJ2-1	TGTGCCAGCAGCTTAGGCCTTCTAGCGGGAGACAATGAGCAGTTCTTC	CASSLGLLAGDNEQFF
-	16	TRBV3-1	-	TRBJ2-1	TGTGCCAGCAGCCAAGAACGGAGAACGGGAGACAATGAGCAGTTCTTC	CASSQERRTGDNEQFF
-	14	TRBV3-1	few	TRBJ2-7	TGTGCCAGCAGTCATTATGGGACAACCTACGAGCAGTACTTC	CASSHYGTTYEQYF
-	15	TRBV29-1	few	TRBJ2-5	TGCAGCGTTGGAGTTGTTGGAGGGACGCAAGAGACCCAGTACTTC	CSVGVVGGTQETQYF
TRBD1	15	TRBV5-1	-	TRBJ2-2	TGCGCCAGCAGCTTGGTGCCAGGGGGCACCGGGGAGCTGTTTTTT	CASSLVPGGTGELFF
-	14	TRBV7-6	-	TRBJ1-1	TGTGCCAGCAGCTCTAGCACACAGAACACTGAAGCTTTCTTT	CASSSSTQNTEAFF
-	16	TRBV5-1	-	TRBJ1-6	TGCGCCAGCAGCGCCTTCGGACGGGAGAGGGAGTCACCCCTCCACTTT	CASSAFGRERESPLHF
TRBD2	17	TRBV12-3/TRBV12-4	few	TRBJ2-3	TGTGCCAGCAGTTTGGGACTCCGGCTAGCGGGCACAGATACGCAGTATTTT	CASSLGLRLAGTDTQYF
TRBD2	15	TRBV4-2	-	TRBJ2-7	TGTGCCAGCAGCCCACTAGCGGGGAGGCTCCACGAGCAGTACTTC	CASSPLAGRLHEQYF
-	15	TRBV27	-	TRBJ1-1	TGTGCCAGCAGTTCTCCCAGGTTATTGAACACTGAAGCTTTCTTT	CASSSPRLLNTEAFF
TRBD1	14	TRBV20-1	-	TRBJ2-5	TGCAGTGCTAGAGATTTTACAGGGGGCGAGACCCAGTACTTC	CSARDFTGGETQYF
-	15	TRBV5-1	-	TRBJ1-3	TGCGCCAGCAGCTTGGAAGGACTAGCCGGAAACACCATATATTTT	CASSLEGLAGNTIYF
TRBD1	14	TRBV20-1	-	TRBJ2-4	TGCAGTGCTAGATCTTGGCAGGGGGAAAACATTCAGTACTTC	CSARSWQGENIQYF
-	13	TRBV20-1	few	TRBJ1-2	TGCAGTGCTCGCACGAGAGGGGCTAATGGCTACACCTTC	CSARTRGANGYTF
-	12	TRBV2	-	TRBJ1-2	TGTGCCAGCAGTGTAGAGGTCTCCGGCTACACCTTC	CASSVEVSGYTF
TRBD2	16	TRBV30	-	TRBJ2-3	TGTGCCTGGATCGGGCGGGAGGGCCGCGTTCAGCATACGCAGTATTTT	CAWIGREGRVQHTQYF
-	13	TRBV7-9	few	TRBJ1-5	TGTGCCAGCAGCTTAGCGGCGGGCCAGCCCCAGCATTTT	CASSLAAGQPQHF
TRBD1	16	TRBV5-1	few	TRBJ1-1	TGCGCCAGCAGCTTGGGGAGACAGGGACTTAACACTGAAGCTTTCTTT	CASSLGRQGLNTEAFF
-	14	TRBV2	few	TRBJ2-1	TGTGCCAGCCTCGAGGGGCAGGGATACAATGAGCAGTTCTTC	CASLEGQGYNEQFF
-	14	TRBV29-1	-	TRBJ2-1	TGCAGCGCCCTAGGGGGGCTTAGATACAATGAGCAGTTCTTC	CSALGGLRYNEQFF
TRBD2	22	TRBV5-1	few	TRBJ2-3	TGCGCCAGCAGCTTGACACCCAAGCTTACTAGCGGGAGATACCCTATCACAGATACGCAGTATTTT	CASSLTPKLTSGRYPITDTQYF
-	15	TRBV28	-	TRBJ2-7	TGTGCCAGCAGTTTATATCAGCGGAGACGTACGGAGCAGTACTTC	CASSLYQRRRTEQYF
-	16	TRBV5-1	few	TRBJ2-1	TGCGCCAGCAGCTTGGTACTCGTGGCGGGGGCCAATGAGCAGTTCTTC	CASSLVLVAGANEQFF
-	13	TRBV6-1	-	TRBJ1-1	TGTGCCAGCAGTGAAGTTCCAGGGTCTGAAGCTTTCTTT	CASSEVPGSEAFF
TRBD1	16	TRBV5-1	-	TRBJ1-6	TGCGCCAGCAGCTCCCAACCGGGACAGGGTAATTCACCCCTCCACTTT	CASSSQPGQGNSPLHF
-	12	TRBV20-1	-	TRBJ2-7	TGCAGTGCTAGGCGCGGGGAGTACGAGCAGTACTTC	CSARRGEYEQYF
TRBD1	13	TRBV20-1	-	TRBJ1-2	TGCAGTGCTAGAGCGGGACAGGGAAATGGCTACACCTTC	CSARAGQGNGYTF
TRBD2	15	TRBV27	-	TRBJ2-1	TGTGCCAGCAGTTTACTGGCGGGAGCCGTTAATGAGCAGTTCTTC	CASSLLAGAVNEQFF
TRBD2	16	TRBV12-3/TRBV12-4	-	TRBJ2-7	TGTGCCAGCAGTTTAGCGACTAGCGGGAGCCCTTACGAGCAGTACTTC	CASSLATSGSPYEQYF
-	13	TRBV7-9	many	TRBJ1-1	TGTGCCAGCAGCCCCACTCTGAACACTGAAGCTTTCTTT	CASSPTLNTEAFF
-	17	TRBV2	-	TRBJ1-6	TGTGCCAGCAGTGAAGCGCTTACAGGGCTATGGAATTCACCCCTCCACTTT	CASSEALTGLWNSPLHF
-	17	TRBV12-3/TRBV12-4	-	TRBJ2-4	TGTGCCAGCAGTCGATCCGGGATCGTCTATAGCAAAAACATTCAGTACTTC	CASSRSGIVYSKNIQYF
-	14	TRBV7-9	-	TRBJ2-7	TGTGCCAGCAGCTTGCTCCGGGCTTCCTACGAGCAGTACTTC	CASSLLRASYEQYF
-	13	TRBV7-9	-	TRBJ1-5	TGTGCCAGCAGTCCCTCGGGTCCCCAGCCCCAGCATTTT	CASSPSGPQPQHF
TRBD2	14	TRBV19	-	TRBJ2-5	TGTGCCAGCTCCCCTAGCGGGGTTGGAGAGACCCAGTACTTC	CASSPSGVGETQYF
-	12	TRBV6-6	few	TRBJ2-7	TGTGCCAGCAGTTACGGGGATTTCGAGCAGTACTTC	CASSYGDFEQYF
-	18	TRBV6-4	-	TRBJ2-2	TGTGCCAGCTGTCCCCTCGGCAGGGCGGTTCGGAACACCGGGGAGCTGTTTTTT	CASCPLGRAVRNTGELFF
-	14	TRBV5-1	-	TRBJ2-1	TGCGCCAGCGGCGGGGGCGACCCTTACAATGAGCAGTTCTTC	CASGGGDPYNEQFF
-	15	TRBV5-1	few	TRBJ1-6	TGCGCCAGCAGCCCCAGGGGAATGCAGAATTCACCCCTCCACTTT	CASSPRGMQNSPLHF
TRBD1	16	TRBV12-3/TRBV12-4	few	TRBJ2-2	TGTGCCAGCAACCCGACAGGGGGTACGAACACCGGGGAGCTGTTTTTT	CASNPTGGTNTGELFF
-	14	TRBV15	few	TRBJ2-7	TGTGCCACCAGCAGAGCCAGGGACAACTACGAGCAGTACTTC	CATSRARDNYEQYF